Below are 30 T cell receptor beta chains sequenced from a single sample in a study of response to subunit inactivated influenza vaccine. TCRdb redid the calling of the RT-PCR reads with MiXCR, one entry per CDR3 protein. The sample holds 500,000 or so distinct CDR3 sequences; 16% are singletons and the top ten take 3%. Specimen: CD4+ T cells sorted from PBMCs, collected around 2 years after vaccination. These receptors all come from a man aged 50-75 years who received an inactivated influenza vaccine.

This clonotype occurred a few times. The chain joins TRBV3-1 to TRBJ1-1; perhaps TRBD1 as D (5 bases). Trimming took 4 bases from V and 5 from J, leaving 8 bases between them. Germline CDR1 LGHDT, CDR2 YNNKEL (reference sequence). The length of the CDR3 is 12 residues. The CDR3 DNA reads as TGTGCCAGCAGCCGGGAGGGGACTGAAGCTTTCTTT. Translating it yields CASSREGTEAFF.

There are many counts of this clonotype. The chain joins TRBV5-1 to TRBJ2-1; D is unclear. The V end lost 0 bases, the J end lost 6 bases, and 13 bases lay between the germline ends. The CDR3 runs to 15 residues. The germline V gene has CDR1 SGHRS and CDR2 YFSETQ. CDR3 residues: CASSLVDPALNEQFF. The DNA for the CDR3 is TGCGCCAGCAGCTTGGTTGACCCTGCCCTCAATGAGCAGTTCTTC.

This clonotype was picked up a small number of times. The rearrangement links TRBV28 to TRBJ2-6; D possibly corresponds to TRBD1 (6 bases). This CDR3 is built from 16 residues. Germline-derived CDR1 and CDR2 are MDHEN and SYDVKM. Trimming removed 5 bases from V and 1 base from J, with 12 bases in between. The CDR3 spells CASSPWTVSGANVLTF. The CDR3 DNA sequence: TGTGCCAGCAGTCCCTGGACAGTGTCTGGGGCCAACGTCCTGACTTTC.

This clonotype was detected only a few times. The V and J genes are TRBV9 and TRBJ2-2; maybe TRBD2 (7 bases). Deletions cut 0 bases from V and 7 bases from J, with 13 bases between. CDR1 is SGDLS and CDR2 is YYNGEE in the germline V gene. The CDR3 runs to 15 residues. CDR3 in DNA: TGTGCCAGCAGCGTAGAGGGGGGGCGTATCGGGGAGCTGTTTTTT. It translates to CASSVEGGRIGELFF.

This clonotype has more than one count but fewer than ten. V usage is TRBV4-3 and J usage is TRBJ1-3; D call uncertain. The CDR3 contains 15 residues. The germline V gene has CDR1 LGHNA and CDR2 YSLEER. V dropped 0 bases and J dropped 4 bases, with 10 bases sitting between them. The DNA of the CDR3 is TGCGCCAGCAGCCAAGATCGGGGAGGCGGAAACACCATATATTTT. This translates into CASSQDRGGGNTIYF.

The V call is TRBV12-3 or TRBV12-4, the J call TRBJ1-1; no definite D call. The CDR3 is 13 residues long. Deletions cut 2 bases from V and 1 base from J, with 5 bases between. In nucleotides, the CDR3 is TGTGCCAGCAGTTTATTCGGGAACACTGAAGCTTTCTTT. Translation: CASSLFGNTEAFF.

This clonotype was found a few times. This rearrangement joins TRBV12-3 or TRBV12-4 to TRBJ1-5; TRBD1 might be the D (5 bases). The V end was cut by 5 bases, the J end by 7 bases, with 12 bases between. This CDR3 contains 13 residues. The CDR3 sequence is CASSPGRRQPQHF. As DNA, the CDR3 is TGTGCCAGCAGTCCGGGACGAAGACAGCCCCAGCATTTT.

V and J are TRBV5-6 and TRBJ2-7; 10 positions match TRBD2. V lost 4 bases and J lost 2; bases outside the gene matches: 6. Germline CDR1 SGHDT, CDR2 YYEEEE. CDR3 length equals 15 residues. The CDR3, as DNA: TGTGCCAGCAGCGTTCTAGCGGGAGACCCCTACGAGCAGTACTTC. Translated, it gives CASSVLAGDPYEQYF.

The chain couples TRBV20-1 to TRBJ2-1; 14 bases fit TRBD2. The CDR3 is 18 amino acids. CDR1 DFQATT and CDR2 SNEGSKA come from the germline V gene (reference sequence). The V segment lost 2 bases and the J segment 0 bases; nucleotides outside the gene matches: 6. The CDR3 reads CSARLGLAGVGSYNEQFF. In nucleotides, the CDR3 is TGCAGTGCTAGACTGGGACTAGCGGGAGTCGGCTCCTACAATGAGCAGTTCTTC.

The chain carries TRBV5-1 and TRBJ2-3; 8 nucleotides line up with TRBD2. V lost 4 bases to trimming and J lost 5 bases; unmatched junction nucleotides: 9. Germline V gene lookup returns CDR1 SGHRS and CDR2 YFSETQ. CDR3 length equals 15 residues. The CDR3 DNA is TGCGCCAGCAGCCAAGCGGGGGCCGGGGGAGATACGCAGTATTTT. Its translation: CASSQAGAGGDTQYF.

In this sample, this clonotype turned up a few times. As DNA, the CDR3 is TGTGCCAGCAGTTACTCTCAGAGCATTCAGTACTTC. Translation gives CASSYSQSIQYF. The chain joins TRBV6-2 or TRBV6-3 to TRBJ2-4; D remains ambiguous. The ends were cut back, 0 bases at V and 9 bases at J, with 6 bases in the middle. The CDR3 extends over 12 amino acids. Germline CDR1 and CDR2: MNHEY and SVGEGT.

This clonotype was observed many times. The rearrangement links TRBV3-1 to TRBJ1-1; possible D gene TRBD1, 6 bases. V was pared by 3 bases and J by 1 base, with 9 bases between. The CDR3 loop spans 14 amino acids. Germline CDR1 and CDR2: LGHDT and YNNKEL (reference sequence). CDR3 sequence (DNA): TGTGCCAGCAGCCATCCACAGGGGAACACTGAAGCTTTCTTT. Its protein product is CASSHPQGNTEAFF.

J is TRBJ2-3 and V is TRBV24-1, with D possibly TRBD1 on 6 matching bases. Trimming left V 3 bases short and J 2 bases short, with 11 bases between. Germline CDR1 reads KGHDR; CDR2 reads SFDVKD. The CDR3 spans 15 residues. For the CDR3, the DNA is TGTGCCACCAGTGATGTCGGACAGTTCACAGATACGCAGTATTTT. Its translation is CATSDVGQFTDTQYF.

This clonotype has more than one count but fewer than ten. V and J are TRBV2 and TRBJ2-1; D is possibly TRBD1 (5 bases). Germline-derived CDR1 and CDR2 are SNHLY and FYNNEI. The CDR3 contains 11 residues. V lost 6 bases, J lost 6 bases, and 6 bases lay in between. In DNA form, the CDR3 reads TGTGCCAGCAGAGACAGCAATGAGCAGTTCTTC. This codes for CASRDSNEQFF.

This clonotype was seen a few times. V usage is TRBV10-2 and J usage is TRBJ2-4; maybe TRBD1 (6 bases). Germline values: CDR1 WSHSY, CDR2 SAAADI. V was clipped by 3 bases and J by 3 bases, with 9 bases between them. The CDR3 has 14 residues. The CDR3 DNA reads TGCGCCAGCAGTGATCGGACAGTCAAAAACATTCAGTACTTC. The encoded protein is CASSDRTVKNIQYF.

The V call is TRBV5-1, the J call TRBJ2-7; tentative D call: TRBD2 (5 bases). Looked up from germline, CDR1 is SGHRS and CDR2 is YFSETQ. The V end was cut by 4 bases, the J end by 3 bases, with 11 bases between. This CDR3 is built from 13 residues. CDR3 sequence: CASSAASGYEQYF. In DNA form, the CDR3 reads TGCGCCAGCAGCGCGGCCAGCGGCTACGAGCAGTACTTC.

This clonotype was recorded a few times. V gene TRBV11-2 combines with J gene TRBJ2-5; D not resolved. Germline V lookup: CDR1 SGHAT, CDR2 FQNNGV. CDR3 length: 21 amino acids. V was cut by 5 bases and J by 0 bases, with 31 bases left in between. The CDR3 is CASSHNLVAVNSQSYQETQYF. CDR3 sequence (DNA): TGTGCCAGCAGCCATAACCTAGTGGCGGTAAACAGTCAGTCCTACCAAGAGACCCAGTACTTC.

This clonotype was seen a few times. The gene calls are TRBV20-1 and TRBJ1-5, with D perhaps TRBD1 (5 bases). The CDR3 extends over 15 amino acids. Trimming left V 0 bases short and J 7 bases short, with 16 bases between. Germline CDR1 DFQATT, CDR2 SNEGSKA (reference sequence). CDR3 nucleotides: TGCAGTGCTAGAGATCGTTCCACAGCAGGGCAGCCCCAGCATTTT. Encoded protein: CSARDRSTAGQPQHF.

The J gene is TRBJ2-7, the V gene TRBV3-1; D is uncertain. The V end was cut by 2 bases, the J end by 6 bases, with 8 bases between. The length of the CDR3 is 12 residues. Per germline, CDR1 LGHDT and CDR2 YNNKEL (reference sequence). The CDR3 DNA reads TGTGCCAGCAGCCAATCTCCGGGCGAGCAGTACTTC. It encodes CASSQSPGEQYF.

This clonotype was seen a handful of times. The CDR3, as DNA: TGTGCCAGCAGTGAGAGTGCAGGGATCGGGGAGCTGTTTTTT. This sequence encodes CASSESAGIGELFF. The V and J genes are TRBV6-4 and TRBJ2-2, with a tentative D call TRBD1 (5 bases). CDR1 MRHNA and CDR2 SNTAGT come from the germline V gene. This CDR3 has 14 residues. V was shortened by 3 bases and J by 7 bases, with 12 bases between the two germline ends.

This clonotype was seen only a few times. The V and J genes are TRBV20-1 and TRBJ2-3; D is perhaps TRBD2 (5 bases). CDR1 is DFQATT, CDR2 SNEGSKA, per germline (reference sequence). Trimming removed 6 bases at V and 0 bases at J, with 10 bases between. The length of the CDR3 is 13 residues. CDR3 sequence reads: CSALSGSTDTQYF. The CDR3 region has the DNA TGCAGTGCCCTAAGCGGAAGCACAGATACGCAGTATTTT.

This clonotype occurred a few times. The chain recombines TRBV9 with TRBJ2-2; no clear D. Germline V gives CDR1 SGDLS, CDR2 YYNGEE. This CDR3 is built from 16 residues. Deletions cut 4 bases from V and 4 bases from J, with 17 bases between. The CDR3 spells CASSQTPTSITGELFF. The CDR3 DNA reads as TGTGCCAGCAGCCAAACCCCGACATCGATCACCGGGGAGCTGTTTTTT.

The V and J genes are TRBV5-1 and TRBJ1-5, with TRBD1 matching over 7 bases. Germline CDR1 reads SGHRS; CDR2 reads YFSETQ. V lost 3 bases and J lost 8; bases outside the gene matches: 5. This CDR3 has 13 amino acids. CDR3 sequence reads: CASSSTGMEPQHF. In DNA form, the CDR3 reads TGCGCCAGCAGCTCGACAGGGATGGAGCCCCAGCATTTT.

V and J are TRBV25-1 and TRBJ2-3; 9 bases are a match to TRBD2. The length of the CDR3 is 16 residues. The V gene's germline CDR1 is MGHDK and CDR2 SYGVNS. V was pared by 4 bases and J by 0 bases, with 5 bases of the junction left unmatched. The CDR3, as DNA: TGTGCCAGCAGTGTACTTAGCGGGAGAAGCACAGATACGCAGTATTTT. Amino acid sequence: CASSVLSGRSTDTQYF.

The chain uses TRBV4-2 and TRBJ1-1; 9 positions agree with TRBD1. Trimming cost V 1 base and J 5 bases; bases outside gene matches: 5. Germline CDR1 reads LGHNA; CDR2 reads YNFKEQ. The CDR3 contains 15 residues. The CDR3 loop is CASSQGQGVGTEAFF. The CDR3 coding sequence is TGTGCCAGCAGCCAAGGACAGGGGGTAGGAACTGAAGCTTTCTTT.

This clonotype has a handful of counts. The rearrangement uses TRBV3-1 and TRBJ2-1; a possible D gene is TRBD2 (6 bases). There are 14 residues in the CDR3. Germline-derived CDR1 and CDR2 are LGHDT and YNNKEL (reference sequence). Trimming cost V 4 bases and J 7 bases, with 14 bases left between them. CDR3 protein: CASSRAGPWNEQFF. CDR3 bases: TGTGCCAGCAGCCGTGCGGGACCGTGGAATGAGCAGTTCTTC.

The sample holds many counts of this clonotype. The J gene is TRBJ2-5, the V gene TRBV5-6; TRBD1 might be the D (6 bases). With 2 bases removed from V and 6 bases from J, the gap between germline ends came to 11 bases. Germline V lookup: CDR1 SGHDT, CDR2 YYEEEE. This CDR3 is built from 13 residues. CDR3 coding DNA: TGTGCCAGCAGCTTAACAACAGGGAAGACCCAGTACTTC. It specifies CASSLTTGKTQYF.

This clonotype was detected only a few times. V and J are TRBV29-1 and TRBJ1-1; D remains ambiguous. The V end was cut by 6 bases, the J end by 0 bases, with 11 bases between. Germline V CDR1 and CDR2: SQVTM, ANQGSEA. The CDR3 spans 13 residues. CDR3 loop: CSVQGRVNTEAFF. The DNA of the CDR3 is TGCAGCGTCCAAGGACGGGTGAACACTGAAGCTTTCTTT.

This clonotype turned up a few times. Since a much larger clone is just one base distant, this may be a read error. The J gene is TRBJ2-1, the V gene TRBV5-1; unclear D gene. The CDR3 sequence is 12 residues long. Germline loops: CDR1 SGHRS, CDR2 YFSETQ. Trimming left V 1 base short and J 6 bases short, with 5 bases between. The CDR3 here is CASSLLPNEQFF. CDR3 in DNA: TGCGCCAGCAGCTTGTTACCCAATGAGCAGTTCTTC.

The chain recombines TRBV5-5 with TRBJ1-5; 7 nucleotides match TRBD1. CDR1 SGHKS and CDR2 YYEKEE come from the germline V gene (reference sequence). V lost 1 base to trimming and J lost 1 base; unmatched junction nucleotides: 5. The CDR3 length is 16 residues. The chain's CDR3 is CASSLTTGFSNQPQHF. The CDR3 DNA sequence: TGTGCCAGCAGCTTGACGACAGGGTTCAGCAATCAGCCCCAGCATTTT.